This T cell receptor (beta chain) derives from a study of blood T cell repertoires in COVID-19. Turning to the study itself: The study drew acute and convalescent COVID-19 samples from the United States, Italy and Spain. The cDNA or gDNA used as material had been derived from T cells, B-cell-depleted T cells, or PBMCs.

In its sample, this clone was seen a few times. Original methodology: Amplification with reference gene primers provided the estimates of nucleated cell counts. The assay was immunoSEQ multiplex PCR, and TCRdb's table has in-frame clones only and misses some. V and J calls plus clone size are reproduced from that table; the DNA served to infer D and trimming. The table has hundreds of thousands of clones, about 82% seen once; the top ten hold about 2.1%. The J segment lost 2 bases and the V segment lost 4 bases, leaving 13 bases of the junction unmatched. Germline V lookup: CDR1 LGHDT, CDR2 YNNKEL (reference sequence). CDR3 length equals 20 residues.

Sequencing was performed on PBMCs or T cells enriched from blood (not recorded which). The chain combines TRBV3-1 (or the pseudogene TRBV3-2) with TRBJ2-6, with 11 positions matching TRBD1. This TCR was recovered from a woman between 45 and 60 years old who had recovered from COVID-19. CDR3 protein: CASSPLFPGQGVAGANVLTF. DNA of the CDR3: TGTGCCAGCAGCCCACTCTTCCCGGGACAGGGGGTTGCTGGGGCCAACGTCCTGACTTTC.